The clone carrying this T cell receptor beta chain was detected many times. The sample belongs to a study of Graves' ophthalmopathy and Graves' hyperthyroidism. The authors amplified TCR beta CDR3 regions, and they did so from RNA transcripts for repertoire sequencing. Amplification began with first-round RT-PCR using HTBI primers, then second-round multiplex PCR was performed. Via MiXCR, TCRdb re-called the multiplex PCR reads, giving one row per CDR3 protein. The data show approximately 410,000 distinct CDR3 sequences, 15% seen once. The germline V gene has CDR1 MNHNS and CDR2 SASEGT. V shed 1 base and J shed 4 bases, with 10 bases lying between them. There are 14 residues in the CDR3.

Sequencing used peripheral blood. V gene TRBV6-1 combines with J gene TRBJ1-2; D gene ambiguous. The receptor was derived from a woman between 18 and 30 years old with stable Graves' hyperthyroidism. CDR3 sequence reads: CASSEGMFTYGYTF. CDR3 DNA sequence: TGTGCCAGCAGTGAAGGAATGTTTACCTATGGCTACACCTTC.